The T cell receptor beta chain under discussion was sequenced for a study of blood T cell repertoires in COVID-19. Across the whole study: The samples span acute and convalescent COVID-19 from the United States, Italy and Spain. The cDNA or gDNA used as material had been derived from T cells, B-cell-depleted T cells, or PBMCs.

The CDR3 runs to 14 residues. The V and J ends lost 3 bases and 2 bases respectively, with 11 bases between them. Germline CDR1 and CDR2: LGHDT and YNNKEL (reference sequence). This clone appeared a single time. The authors' processing: Counts of nucleated cells, estimated from reference gene primer amplification, were obtained. TCRdb's copy holds only in-frame clones and misses some; the assay was immunoSEQ multiplex PCR. The V and J calls and clone size are taken from that table; D and trimming were inferred from the DNA. The table shows 64,000 or so clones, with 70% to 85% occurring only once. Sequences were obtained from peripheral blood. The chain joins TRBV3-1 (or the pseudogene TRBV3-2) to TRBJ2-7; D is perhaps TRBD1 (6 bases). The sequence derives from a man aged 80 or over with acute or convalescent COVID-19. Here the CDR3 DNA reads TGTGCCAGCAGCCATATAGGACAGCCCTACGAGCAGTACTTC. Amino acid sequence: CASSHIGQPYEQYF.